This TCR beta chain comes out of a study of blood T cell repertoires in COVID-19. Looking at the study overall: PBMCs, B-cell-depleted T cells, or T cells were the source of the cDNA or gDNA that made up the material.

Per the germline V gene, CDR1 is MNHEY and CDR2 is SVGAGI. The CDR3 sequence is 15 residues long. The ends were cut back, 10 bases at V and 3 bases at J, with 16 bases in the middle. TCRdb's table, derived via immunoSEQ multiplex PCR, lists solely in-frame clones and lacks some. The sample lists approximately 170,000 clones, approximately 90% seen once, with around 2% in the top ten. The sequencing input was peripheral blood. The rearrangement uses TRBV6-5 and TRBJ1-6; no definite D call. The TCR comes from a man aged 45-65 years who had recovered from COVID-19. This CDR3 is CATTFGPFYNSPLHF. For the CDR3, the DNA is TGTGCCACCACATTTGGGCCTTTCTATAATTCACCCCTCCACTTT.